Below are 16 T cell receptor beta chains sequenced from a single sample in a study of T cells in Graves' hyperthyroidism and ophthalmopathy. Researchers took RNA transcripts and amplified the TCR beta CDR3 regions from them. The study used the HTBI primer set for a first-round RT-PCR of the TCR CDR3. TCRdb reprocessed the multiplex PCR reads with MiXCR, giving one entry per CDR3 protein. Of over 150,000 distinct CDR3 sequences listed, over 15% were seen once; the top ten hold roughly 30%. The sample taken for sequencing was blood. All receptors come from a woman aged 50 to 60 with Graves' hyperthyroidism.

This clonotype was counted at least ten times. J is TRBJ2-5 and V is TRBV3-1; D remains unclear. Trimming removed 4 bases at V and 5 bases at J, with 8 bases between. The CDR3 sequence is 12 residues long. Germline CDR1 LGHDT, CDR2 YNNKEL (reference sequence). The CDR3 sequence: CASSLPYETQYF. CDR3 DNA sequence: TGTGCCAGCAGCCTCCCTTACGAGACCCAGTACTTC.

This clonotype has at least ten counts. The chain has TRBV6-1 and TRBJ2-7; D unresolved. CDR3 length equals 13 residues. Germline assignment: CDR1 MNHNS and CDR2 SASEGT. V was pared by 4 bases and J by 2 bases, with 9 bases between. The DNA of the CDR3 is TGTGCCAGCAGTGTAAGGGTCGCCTACGAGCAGTACTTC. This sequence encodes CASSVRVAYEQYF.

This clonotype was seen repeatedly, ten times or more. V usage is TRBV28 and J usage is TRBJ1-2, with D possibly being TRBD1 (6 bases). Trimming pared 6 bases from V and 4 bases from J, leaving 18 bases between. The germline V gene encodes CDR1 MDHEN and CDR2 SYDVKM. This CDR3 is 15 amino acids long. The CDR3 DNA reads TGTGCCAGCAGGCTGAGGGGTGCAGGGGCCTATGGCTACACCTTC. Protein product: CASRLRGAGAYGYTF.

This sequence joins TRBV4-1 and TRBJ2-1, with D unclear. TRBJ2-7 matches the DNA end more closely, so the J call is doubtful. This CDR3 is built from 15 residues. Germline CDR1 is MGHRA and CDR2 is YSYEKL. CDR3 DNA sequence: TGCGCCAGCAGCCAGGATAGCCCGGCCTACAATGAGCAGTACTTC. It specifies CASSQDSPAYNEQYF.

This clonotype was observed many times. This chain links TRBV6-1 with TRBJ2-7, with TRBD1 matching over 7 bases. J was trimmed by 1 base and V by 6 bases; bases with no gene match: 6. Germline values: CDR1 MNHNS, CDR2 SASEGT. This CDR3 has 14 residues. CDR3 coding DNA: TGTGCCAGCAGACTAGGACAGGTTTCCTACGAGCAGTACTTC. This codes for CASRLGQVSYEQYF.

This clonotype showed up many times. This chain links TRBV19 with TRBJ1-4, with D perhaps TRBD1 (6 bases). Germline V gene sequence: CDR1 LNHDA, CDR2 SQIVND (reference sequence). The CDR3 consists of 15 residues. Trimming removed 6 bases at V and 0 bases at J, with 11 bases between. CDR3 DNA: TGTGCCAGTAGGAGACAGGCTGCAACTAATGAAAAACTGTTTTTT. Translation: CASRRQAATNEKLFF.

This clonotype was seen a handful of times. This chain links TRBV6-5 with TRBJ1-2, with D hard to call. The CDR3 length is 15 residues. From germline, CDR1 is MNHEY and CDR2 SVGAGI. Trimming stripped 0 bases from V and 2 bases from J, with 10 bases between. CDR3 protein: CASSYSRTSNYGYTF. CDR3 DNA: TGTGCCAGCAGTTACTCTAGGACCTCGAACTATGGCTACACCTTC.

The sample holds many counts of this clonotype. Here the CDR3 reads CASSPQGLDTQYF. As DNA, the CDR3 is TGTGCCAGCAGTCCGCAGGGACTAGATACGCAGTATTTT. The chain is built from TRBV2 and TRBJ2-3; maybe TRBD2 (6 bases). The CDR3 sequence is 13 residues long. V gave up 5 bases and J gave up 5 bases, with 11 bases separating them. CDR1 is SNHLY, CDR2 FYNNEI, per germline.

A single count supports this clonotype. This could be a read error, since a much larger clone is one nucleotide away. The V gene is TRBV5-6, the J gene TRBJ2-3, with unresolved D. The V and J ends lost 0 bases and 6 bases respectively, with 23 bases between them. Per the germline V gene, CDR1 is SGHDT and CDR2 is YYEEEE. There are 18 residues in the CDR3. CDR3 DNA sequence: TGTGCCAGCAGCTTGGCCGCCGGGTCAGAGAAAAATGGGGATACGCAGTATTTT. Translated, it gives CASSLAAGSEKNGDTQYF.

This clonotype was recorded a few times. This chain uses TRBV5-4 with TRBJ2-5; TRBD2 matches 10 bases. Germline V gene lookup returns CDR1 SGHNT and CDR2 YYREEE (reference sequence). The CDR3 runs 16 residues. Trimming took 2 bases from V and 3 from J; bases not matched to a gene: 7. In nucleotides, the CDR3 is TGTGCCAGCAGCTTCGGTAGCGGGGGGTTCAAAGAGACCCAGTACTTC. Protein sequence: CASSFGSGGFKETQYF.

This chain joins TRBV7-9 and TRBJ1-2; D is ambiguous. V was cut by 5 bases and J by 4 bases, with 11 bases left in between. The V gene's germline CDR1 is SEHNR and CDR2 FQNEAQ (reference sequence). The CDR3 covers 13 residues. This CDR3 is CASSQSGLYGYTF. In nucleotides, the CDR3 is TGTGCCAGCAGCCAATCCGGGCTCTATGGCTACACCTTC.

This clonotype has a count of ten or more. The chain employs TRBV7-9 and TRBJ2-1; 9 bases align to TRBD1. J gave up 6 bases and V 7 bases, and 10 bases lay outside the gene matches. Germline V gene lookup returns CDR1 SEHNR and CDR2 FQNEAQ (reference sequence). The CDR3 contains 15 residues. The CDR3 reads CASNHPGQGGNEQFF. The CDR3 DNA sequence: TGTGCCAGCAACCACCCGGGACAGGGTGGCAATGAGCAGTTCTTC.

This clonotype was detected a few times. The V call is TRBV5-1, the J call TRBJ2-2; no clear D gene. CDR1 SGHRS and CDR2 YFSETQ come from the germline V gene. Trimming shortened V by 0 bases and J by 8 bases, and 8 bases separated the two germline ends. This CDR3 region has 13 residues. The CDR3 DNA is TGCGCCAGCAGCTTGGGCTCTCCGGGGGAGCTGTTTTTT. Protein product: CASSLGSPGELFF.

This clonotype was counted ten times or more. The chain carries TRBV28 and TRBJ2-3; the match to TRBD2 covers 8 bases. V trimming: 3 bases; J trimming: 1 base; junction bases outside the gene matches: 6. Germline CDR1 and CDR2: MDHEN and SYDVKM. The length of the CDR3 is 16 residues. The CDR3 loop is CASSFPRRGGTDTQYF. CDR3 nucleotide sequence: TGTGCCAGCAGTTTTCCCCGGCGGGGGGGCACAGATACGCAGTATTTT.

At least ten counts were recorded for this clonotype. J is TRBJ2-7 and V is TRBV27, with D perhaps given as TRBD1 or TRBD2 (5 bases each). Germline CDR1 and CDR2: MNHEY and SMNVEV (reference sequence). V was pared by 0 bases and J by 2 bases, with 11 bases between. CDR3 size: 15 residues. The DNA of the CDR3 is TGTGCCAGCAGTTTATCGCTGGGGACCACCTACGAGCAGTACTTC. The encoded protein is CASSLSLGTTYEQYF.

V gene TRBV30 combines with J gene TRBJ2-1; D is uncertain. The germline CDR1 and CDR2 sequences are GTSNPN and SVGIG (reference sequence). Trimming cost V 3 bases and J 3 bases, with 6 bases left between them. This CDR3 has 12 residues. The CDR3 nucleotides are TGTGCCTGGAGGTGGAGCTACAATGAGCAGTTCTTC. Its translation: CAWRWSYNEQFF.